The 4 T cell receptor beta chains presented below share a single source sample, sequenced in a study of cytomegalovirus exposure and HLA in healthy donors. PCR primers comprised 60 Vbeta and 13 Jbeta primers. The method was immunoSEQ multiplex PCR; TCRdb's version includes in-frame clones alone and lacks a portion of them. Of roughly 180,000 clones listed, about three quarters are singletons. Sequencing used PBMCs. The receptor source for this set is a female donor in good health and CMV-seronegative.

The CDR3 region is CASSSGQIDRAFF. For the CDR3, the DNA is TGCGCCAGCAGCTCGGGACAGATAGATAGGGCTTTCTTT. The chain carries TRBV5-1 and TRBJ1-1, with 7 bases identical to TRBD1. CDR3 length equals 13 residues. J gave up 11 bases and V 3 bases, and 10 bases lay outside the gene matches. In germline, CDR1 is SGHRS, CDR2 YFSETQ.

The V gene is TRBV5-8, the J gene TRBJ1-5; TRBD1 aligns across 8 bases. CDR3 length: 15 amino acids. V dropped 9 bases and J dropped 7; count of bases not matched to a gene: 15. CDR1 is SGHTS and CDR2 is YDEGEE in the germline V gene. The CDR3: CATIPRAGGGQPQHF. In nucleotides, the CDR3 is TGTGCCACCATCCCCCGGGCAGGGGGCGGACAGCCCCAGCATTTT.

V usage is TRBV27 and J usage is TRBJ1-6; TRBD1 aligns across 8 bases. CDR1 is MNHEY, CDR2 SMNVEV, per germline (reference sequence). This CDR3 has 17 amino acids. V lost 0 bases, J lost 9 bases, and 10 bases stayed unmatched. The CDR3 protein is CASSLSARGHPGSPLHF. DNA of the CDR3: TGTGCCAGCAGTTTATCAGCCAGGGGGCATCCGGGTTCACCCCTCCACTTT.

The chain combines TRBV6-6 with TRBJ2-3; D remains unclear. Per germline, CDR1 MNHNY and CDR2 SVGAGI (reference sequence). V was trimmed by 1 base and J by 4 bases, leaving 3 bases between them. The length of the CDR3 is 12 residues. This CDR3 is CASSYYSDTQYF. The CDR3 nucleotides are TGTGCCAGCAGTTACTACTCAGATACGCAGTATTTT.